Each of the 21 T cell receptor beta chains below was sequenced from the same sample in a study of low-dose radiotherapy and immunotherapy resistance in tumors (dated by TCRdb to between 2021 and 2022). Sample time point, as interpreted from the label and publication: before trial treatment. The reads were generated on an Illumina HiSeq 2500. First-strand cDNA was synthesized using Superscript III and a set of TRAV- and TRBV-specific primers, so that both TCRalpha and TCRbeta chains were covered. An approximately 18-cycle PCR with Phusion amplified the TCRs, pairing a constant-region primer with the adapter that was attached to the V primers. The public reads were reprocessed in TCRdb via fastp at Q25 and MiXCR, keeping in-frame beta chains. Rows are unified per CDR3 protein, each entry keeping the most common DNA and genes. For this sample the table gives tens of thousands of distinct CDR3 sequences, of which roughly a sixth were detected only once. Of the sample, approximately 2.8% falls within the top ten clones.

The source was PBMCs, collected before treatment. The receptors come from a male donor with prostate cancer.

At least ten counts were recorded for this clonotype. This chain joins TRBV5-6 and TRBJ1-5; D gene unclear. Trimming left V 2 bases short and J 2 bases short, with 11 bases between. CDR1 is SGHDT, CDR2 YYEEEE, per germline. The CDR3 contains 15 residues. The CDR3 here is CASSFARARNQPQHF. DNA for the CDR3: TGTGCCAGCAGCTTCGCCCGGGCACGCAATCAGCCCCAGCATTTT.

V gene TRBV20-1 combines with J gene TRBJ2-5; TRBD1 is a possible D gene (6 bases). From germline, CDR1 is DFQATT and CDR2 SNEGSKA (reference sequence). This CDR3 is 15 amino acids long. Trimming shortened V by 0 bases and J by 3 bases, and 14 bases separated the two germline ends. In DNA, the CDR3 is TGCAGTGCTAGAGATCTAAGACAGGCCGAAGAGACCCAGTACTTC. Translation: CSARDLRQAEETQYF.

This clonotype showed up many times. The CDR3 DNA sequence: TGTGCCAGCAGTCAAACTCGCGGGGGGGCCGGAGATACGCAGTATTTT. This gives the protein CASSQTRGGAGDTQYF. The chain uses TRBV28 and TRBJ2-3; 9 bases fit TRBD2. Germline V gene lookup returns CDR1 MDHEN and CDR2 SYDVKM. With 5 bases clipped from V and 5 bases from J, the junction kept 11 bases outside the gene matches. The CDR3 extends over 16 amino acids.

This clonotype was counted at least ten times. The V and J genes are TRBV20-1 and TRBJ2-7, with D perhaps matching TRBD1 or TRBD2 (5 bases each). Germline loops: CDR1 DFQATT, CDR2 SNEGSKA (reference sequence). CDR3 length: 15 amino acids. Trimming cost V 0 bases and J 3 bases, with 15 bases left between them. CDR3 bases: TGCAGTGCTAGAGATCTTCGGGACCCTCGCTACGAGCAGTACTTC. Translating gives CSARDLRDPRYEQYF.

This clonotype was counted only a few times. V gene TRBV7-2 combines with J gene TRBJ2-3; 8 bases fit TRBD1. Germline V gene lookup returns CDR1 SGHTA and CDR2 FQGNSA. After removal of 5 bases from V and 3 bases from J, the junction contained 4 bases not matched to a gene. The CDR3 runs to 14 residues. The CDR3, as DNA: TGTGCCAGCAGCCAAGACAGGGGTACAGATACGCAGTATTTT. This encodes CASSQDRGTDTQYF.

This clonotype was observed a handful of times. The chain joins TRBV20-1 to TRBJ2-5, with 7 bases identical to TRBD2. V shed 3 bases and J 9 bases; nucleotides not matched to a gene: 4. This CDR3 contains 11 residues. The germline CDR1 and CDR2 sequences are DFQATT and SNEGSKA (reference sequence). CDR3 DNA: TGCAGTGCTAGCCAACGGGAGGCCCAGTACTTC. As protein: CSASQREAQYF.

This clonotype showed up many times. The chain recombines TRBV19 with TRBJ1-1, with D uncertain. Between the trimmed V and J ends, which lost 3 bases and 8 bases, there was a span of 10 bases. Germline V gene data show CDR1 as LNHDA and CDR2 as SQIVND (reference sequence). The CDR3 spans 12 residues. The CDR3 nucleotides are TGTGCCAGTAGTATTGGAGTTAAAGAAGCTTTCTTT. It is translated as CASSIGVKEAFF.

Note on this clonotype: This likely stems from a read error, as it lies one base from a far larger clone. The chain has TRBV2 and TRBJ2-1; D might be TRBD1 or TRBD2, each matching 6 bases. CDR1 SNHLY and CDR2 FYNNEI come from the germline V gene. V was shortened by 7 bases and J by 10 bases, with 20 bases between the two germline ends. The CDR3 totals 14 residues. The CDR3 sequence is CASTLEGDFYEQFF. The CDR3 DNA reads as TGTGCCAGCACCCTGGAGGGGGATTTCTACGAGCAGTTCTTC. Supplemented by reference TRBV2 and TRBJ2-1, the full variable domain reads EPEVTQTPSHQVTQMGQEVILRCVPISNHLYFYWYRQILGQKVEFLVSFYNNEISEKSEIFDDQFSVERPDGSNFTLKIRSTKLEDSAMYFCASTLEGDFYEQFFGPGTRLTVL.

This clonotype came up many times. V usage is TRBV30 and J usage is TRBJ1-5, with a possible D match to TRBD1 (6 bases). The germline V and J ends were trimmed by 1 base and 4 bases, with 17 bases remaining between them. CDR1 and CDR2 (germline): GTSNPN, SVGIG (reference sequence). There are 16 residues in the CDR3. The CDR3: CAWSATYREGNQPQHF. In nucleotides, the CDR3 is TGTGCCTGGAGTGCCACATACAGGGAGGGGAATCAGCCCCAGCATTTT.

Only one count was recorded for this clonotype. This likely traces to a read error, being one base from a far larger clone. The V and J genes are TRBV5-8 and TRBJ2-2, with TRBD1 as a possible D gene (6 bases). Trimming shortened V by 4 bases and J by 0 bases, and 10 bases separated the two germline ends. Looked up from germline, CDR1 is SGHTS and CDR2 is YDEGEE. This CDR3 region has 15 residues. The chain's CDR3 is CASSPSGANTGELFF. The CDR3 coding sequence is TGTGCCAGCAGCCCATCAGGGGCGAACACCGGGGAGCTGTTTTTT.

This clonotype was detected ten times or more. The chain carries TRBV19 and TRBJ2-2; D perhaps matches TRBD1 (6 bases). The germline gives CDR1 LNHDA, CDR2 SQIVND (reference sequence). The V gene lost 4 bases and the J gene lost 6 bases, with 12 bases spanning the gap. The CDR3 sequence is 14 residues long. The CDR3 sequence: CASSTVRGPGELFF. The CDR3 nucleotides read TGTGCCAGTAGTACCGTCAGGGGTCCCGGGGAGCTGTTTTTT.

This clonotype came up many times. The V call is TRBV6-2 or TRBV6-3, the J call TRBJ2-7, with D perhaps TRBD2 (6 bases). The CDR3 runs to 14 residues. Germline loops: CDR1 MNHEY, CDR2 SVGEGT. The V end was cut by 7 bases, the J end by 0 bases, with 13 bases between. This CDR3 is CASTLRRGSYEQYF. The DNA for the CDR3 is TGTGCCAGCACCCTACGGCGGGGCTCCTACGAGCAGTACTTC.

Turning to this clonotype: A read error likely explains this, since a far larger clone differs by one base. The rearrangement joins TRBV5-3 to TRBJ2-6, with D possibly matching TRBD2 (6 bases). TRBV5-3 is sorted into the ORF group, with uncertain function. The germline V and J ends were trimmed by 10 bases and 0 bases, with 23 bases remaining between them. The CDR3 is made up of 18 amino acids. The CDR3 sequence: CACSLGQIAASGANVLTF. CDR3 nucleotides: TGTGCCTGCAGCTTAGGTCAGATAGCGGCCTCTGGGGCCAACGTCCTGACTTTC.

This clonotype was recorded at least ten times. The CDR3 DNA reads as TGTGCCAGCAGGCCGGGACTAGCGGGGGCCGGGGAGCTGTTTTTT. Translating gives CASRPGLAGAGELFF. The V call is TRBV6-5, the J call TRBJ2-2; 14 positions match TRBD2. CDR3 length: 15 amino acids. V lost 6 bases, J lost 6 bases, and 3 bases stayed unmatched. Germline assignment: CDR1 MNHEY and CDR2 SVGAGI.

The chain links TRBV5-5 to TRBJ2-7; tentative D call: TRBD2 (6 bases). Trimming removed 4 bases from V and 2 bases from J, with 13 bases in between. CDR1 is SGHKS, CDR2 YYEKEE, per germline (reference sequence). This CDR3 has 14 residues. The CDR3 nucleotides are TGTGCCAGCAGCCCACGGGGGTCGGCCTACGAGCAGTACTTC. Protein: CASSPRGSAYEQYF.

The table lists this clonotype with many counts. This sequence joins TRBV11-2 and TRBJ2-1, with 10 bases that match TRBD2. CDR3 length equals 20 residues. With 4 bases clipped from V and 8 bases from J, the junction kept 23 bases outside the gene matches. Germline CDR1 and CDR2: SGHAT and FQNNGV. Here the CDR3 reads CASSSTFPYQRGGLGHEQFF. CDR3 bases: TGTGCCAGCAGCTCAACATTCCCCTACCAGCGGGGGGGCCTGGGGCATGAGCAGTTCTTC.

This clonotype was seen many times. This chain links TRBV14 with TRBJ2-1; D not resolved. Germline V lookup: CDR1 SGHDN, CDR2 FVKESK. Deletions cut 0 bases from V and 5 bases from J, with 5 bases between. This CDR3 is built from 13 residues. The CDR3 spells CASSQDLNNEQFF. The CDR3 nucleotides read TGTGCCAGCAGCCAAGATCTGAACAATGAGCAGTTCTTC.

In this sample, this clonotype turned up many times. The chain recombines TRBV29-1 with TRBJ1-1; D not certain. Germline loops: CDR1 SQVTM, CDR2 ANQGSEA. Trimming pared 0 bases from V and 5 bases from J, leaving 10 bases between. The CDR3 sequence is 13 residues long. The CDR3 DNA is TGCAGCGTTGAAGAGTCCGGGGATACTGAAGCTTTCTTT. Amino acids: CSVEESGDTEAFF.

This clonotype was counted many times. This chain links TRBV13 with TRBJ1-1, with D possibly matching TRBD1 (5 bases). The CDR3 is made up of 13 amino acids. Germline V lookup: CDR1 PRHDT, CDR2 FYEKMQ (reference sequence). V was pared by 5 bases and J by 3 bases, with 10 bases between. The CDR3 spells CASSVSGDTEAFF. The DNA for the CDR3 is TGTGCCAGCAGCGTTTCGGGGGACACTGAAGCTTTCTTT.

In its sample, this clonotype was seen many times. The chain's CDR3 is CASRGPQYFSGANVLTF. The CDR3, as DNA: TGTGCCAGCAGGGGACCCCAATATTTCTCTGGGGCCAACGTCCTGACTTTC. The gene calls are TRBV6-6 and TRBJ2-6, with D perhaps being TRBD1 or TRBD2 (5 bases each). The CDR3 totals 17 residues. Trimming left V 6 bases short and J 0 bases short, with 15 bases between. The germline V gene has CDR1 MNHNY and CDR2 SVGAGI (reference sequence).

This clonotype was seen at least ten times. The gene calls are TRBV7-9 and TRBJ2-3, with D maybe TRBD1 (5 bases). This CDR3 comprises 14 residues. Germline lookup yields CDR1 SEHNR and CDR2 FQNEAQ (reference sequence). The V end was cut by 4 bases, the J end by 2 bases, with 10 bases between. The CDR3 DNA follows: TGTGCCAGCAGCTGGGGCGGCCTCACAGATACGCAGTATTTT. This sequence encodes CASSWGGLTDTQYF.